Below are 3 T cell receptor beta chains sequenced from a single sample in a study of high-grade serous ovarian cancer treatment subgroups. Using immunoSEQ multiplex PCR, the repertoire was profiled, and TCRdb retains in-frame clones only, with some absent. This sample has 35,000 to 45,000 clones, with roughly three quarters found just once. The tumor samples were collected prior to definitive surgery or chemotherapy. Sequenced material: tumor tissue. Every receptor here comes from a human donor with high-grade serous ovarian cancer.

This clone showed up just once. As DNA, the CDR3 is TGTGCCAGCAGCACCCCGGGACAGGGGGCGGCTGGCTACACCTTC. Translating it yields CASSTPGQGAAGYTF. The V call is TRBV6-5, the J call TRBJ1-2; 12 nucleotides align to TRBD1. J was trimmed by 7 bases and V by 6 bases; bases with no gene match: 9. The CDR3 is 15 amino acids. CDR1 and CDR2 from the germline V gene are MNHEY and SVGAGI.

The chain combines TRBV27 with TRBJ1-1; no reliable D call. There are 12 residues in the CDR3. The V end was cut by 7 bases, the J end by 1 base, with 7 bases between. Germline lookup yields CDR1 MNHEY and CDR2 SMNVEV (reference sequence). This CDR3 reads CASKVGNTEAFF. The DNA for the CDR3 is TGTGCCAGCAAAGTCGGGAACACTGAAGCTTTCTTT.

The chain combines TRBV7-9 with TRBJ2-7, with 9 bases that match TRBD1. J lost 3 bases, V lost 4 bases, and 7 bases had no gene match. The germline gives CDR1 SEHNR, CDR2 FQNEAQ (reference sequence). CDR3 length: 15 residues. CDR3 sequence (DNA): TGTGCCAGCAGCTCCTCCGGGACAGGGTTCTACGAGCAGTACTTC. It encodes CASSSSGTGFYEQYF.